These 16 T cell receptor beta chains were all obtained from the same sample, sequenced in a study of T cell changes during pregnancy in multiple sclerosis. Some clones are missing from TCRdb's copy, which holds only in-frame ones; the method was immunoSEQ multiplex PCR. This sample has some 29,000 clones, with approximately 88% found just once. The sequences come from CD8+ T cells from peripheral blood mononuclear cells, collected before pregnancy. The receptors derive from a female donor with multiple sclerosis, enrolled in a pregnancy study.

The chain has TRBV27 and TRBJ1-1; D is unclear. V gave up 4 bases and J gave up 3 bases, with 9 bases separating them. Germline assignment: CDR1 MNHEY and CDR2 SMNVEV (reference sequence). The CDR3 is made up of 13 amino acids. The CDR3 DNA is TGTGCCAGCAGTTCTTCCCTCGACACTGAAGCTTTCTTT. It yields the protein CASSSSLDTEAFF.

J is TRBJ2-1 and V is TRBV27, with a tentative D call TRBD1 (5 bases). Germline CDR1 reads MNHEY; CDR2 reads SMNVEV (reference sequence). This CDR3 contains 15 residues. The V end was cut by 2 bases, the J end by 1 base, with 9 bases between. CDR3: CASSLAGWSYNEQFF. In DNA form, the CDR3 reads TGTGCCAGCAGTTTAGCAGGGTGGTCCTACAATGAGCAGTTCTTC.

The gene calls are TRBV2 and TRBJ1-4; D is ambiguous. This CDR3 is built from 14 residues. Germline V gives CDR1 SNHLY, CDR2 FYNNEI. With 2 bases removed from V and 6 bases from J, the gap between germline ends came to 10 bases. CDR3 DNA: TGTGCCAGCAGTGAAACTGATACAGATGAAAAACTGTTTTTT. This sequence encodes CASSETDTDEKLFF. Using reference TRBV2 and TRBJ1-4 for the parts outside the CDR3, the full variable domain is EPEVTQTPSHQVTQMGQEVILRCVPISNHLYFYWYRQILGQKVEFLVSFYNNEISEKSEIFDDQFSVERPDGSNFTLKIRSTKLEDSAMYFCASSETDTDEKLFFGSGTQLSVL.

The chain combines TRBV27 with TRBJ2-7; TRBD2 aligns across 9 bases. The CDR3 is 13 residues long. The germline gives CDR1 MNHEY, CDR2 SMNVEV (reference sequence). The V and J ends lost 2 bases and 5 bases, in that order; junction bases with no gene match: 1. CDR3 in DNA: TGTGCCAGCAGTTTAGCGGGAGGGGACGAGCAGTACTTC. Translated, it gives CASSLAGGDEQYF.

The chain is built from TRBV7-8 and TRBJ2-7; TRBD1 might be the D (8 bases). Germline loops: CDR1 SGHVS, CDR2 FQNEAQ. With 1 base removed from V and 4 bases from J, the gap between germline ends came to 11 bases. This CDR3 comprises 14 residues. CDR3 DNA sequence: TGTGCCAGCAGCTTAGTACAGGGGGGGTACGAGCAGTACTTC. It is translated as CASSLVQGGYEQYF. The full variable domain, its missing parts supplied by reference TRBV7-8 and TRBJ2-7, is GAGVSQSPRYKVAKRGQDVALRCDPISGHVSLFWYQQALGQGPEFLTYFQNEAQLDKSGLPSDRFFAERPEGSVSTLKIQRTQQEDSAVYLCASSLVQGGYEQYFGPGTRLTVT.

The chain employs TRBV7-3 and TRBJ1-1; 10 bases fit TRBD1. Trimming took 5 bases from V and 5 from J; bases not matched to a gene: 14. The CDR3 is made up of 17 amino acids. Germline V gene data show CDR1 as SGHTA and CDR2 as FQGTGA. Here the CDR3 DNA reads TGTGCCAGCAGCCCACATTCTCCGGGACAGGGGCGGACTGAAGCTTTCTTT. Its translation: CASSPHSPGQGRTEAFF.

The chain joins TRBV28 to TRBJ1-1; D perhaps matches TRBD1 (6 bases). This CDR3 is built from 13 residues. V was trimmed by 8 bases and J by 3 bases, leaving 13 bases between them. From germline, CDR1 is MDHEN and CDR2 SYDVKM. The DNA of the CDR3 is TGTGCCAGCGCCGACAGGAAGGACACTGAAGCTTTCTTT. Protein product: CASADRKDTEAFF.

The chain links TRBV6-4 to TRBJ1-4; D gene ambiguous. This CDR3 is built from 14 residues. The germline gives CDR1 MRHNA, CDR2 SNTAGT. Trimming removed 7 bases at V and 0 bases at J, with 9 bases between. The CDR3 DNA reads as TGTGCCAGCACCACCCGGGCAACTAATGAAAAACTGTTTTTT. Protein product: CASTTRATNEKLFF.

V gene TRBV30 combines with J gene TRBJ2-7; 9 bases are a match to TRBD2. Germline CDR1 is GTSNPN and CDR2 is SVGIG (reference sequence). The CDR3 loop spans 14 amino acids. Trimming took 0 bases from V and 2 from J; bases not matched to a gene: 2. The CDR3 protein is CAWSVIAGAYEQYF. The CDR3 DNA reads as TGTGCCTGGAGTGTGATAGCGGGAGCCTACGAGCAGTACTTC.

This chain joins TRBV19 and TRBJ2-7; 9 bases match TRBD1. The V gene end was trimmed by 9 bases and the J gene end by 4 bases; junction bases not matched to a gene: 7. The CDR3 loop spans 13 amino acids. Looked up from germline, CDR1 is LNHDA and CDR2 is SQIVND (reference sequence). The CDR3, as DNA: TGTGCCAGCACCTTGGGACAGGGATACGAGCAGTACTTC. Protein sequence: CASTLGQGYEQYF. Full variable domain (rest looked up from reference TRBV19 and TRBJ2-7): DGGITQSPKYLFRKEGQNVTLSCEQNLNHDAMYWYRQDPGQGLRLIYYSQIVNDFQKGDIAEGYSVSREKKESFPLTVTSAQKNPTAFYLCASTLGQGYEQYFGPGTRLTVT.

This clone occurred a few times. V is TRBV30 and J is TRBJ1-6; TRBD1 aligns across 7 bases. J lost 9 bases, V lost 1 base, and 6 bases had no gene match. In germline, CDR1 is GTSNPN, CDR2 SVGIG (reference sequence). The CDR3 length is 14 residues. Written as DNA, the CDR3 is TGTGCCTGGAGTGCGGGAGGGGGCAGTTCACCCCTCCACTTT. This translates into CAWSAGGGSSPLHF. Based on the CDR3 plus reference TRBV30 and TRBJ1-6, the full variable domain is SQTIHQWPATLVQPVGSPLSLECTVEGTSNPNLYWYRQAAGRGLQLLFYSVGIGQISSEVPQNLSASRPQDRQFILSSKKLLLSDSGFYLCAWSAGGGSSPLHFGNGTRLTVT.

The genes are TRBV7-8 and TRBJ1-2; no clear D. The length of the CDR3 is 15 residues. The germline V gene encodes CDR1 SGHVS and CDR2 FQNEAQ. The V and J ends lost 3 bases and 8 bases respectively, with 19 bases between them. The CDR3 reads CASSLTVAVPDGYTF. CDR3 bases: TGTGCCAGCAGCTTGACGGTAGCTGTTCCTGACGGCTACACCTTC.

This chain joins TRBV10-3 and TRBJ2-3; a possible D gene is TRBD1 (6 bases). CDR3 length equals 16 residues. Trimming pared 6 bases from V and 0 bases from J, leaving 16 bases between. In germline, CDR1 is ENHRY, CDR2 SYGVKD. This CDR3 is CAIRETQGFSTDTQYF. CDR3 bases: TGTGCCATCAGGGAGACACAGGGATTTAGCACAGATACGCAGTATTTT.

The chain recombines TRBV5-1 with TRBJ1-5, with D perhaps matching TRBD1 (5 bases). V dropped 0 bases and J dropped 7 bases, with 8 bases sitting between them. Germline CDR1 is SGHRS and CDR2 is YFSETQ. The CDR3 has 13 amino acids. The CDR3 region has the DNA TGCGCCAGCAGCTTGGCAGGGAACCAGCCCCAGCATTTT. Translating it yields CASSLAGNQPQHF. The full variable domain, completed using reference TRBV5-1 and TRBJ1-5, is KAGVTQTPRYLIKTRGQQVTLSCSPISGHRSVSWYQQTPGQGLQFLFEYFSETQRNKGNFPGRFSGRQFSNSRSEMNVSTLELGDSALYLCASSLAGNQPQHFGDGTRLSIL.

The chain employs TRBV27 and TRBJ1-1; weak D call: TRBD1 (6 bases). Germline lookup yields CDR1 MNHEY and CDR2 SMNVEV (reference sequence). The CDR3 is 14 residues long. Trimming cost V 4 bases and J 3 bases, with 12 bases left between them. Here the CDR3 reads CASSYTGSDTEAFF. The CDR3 DNA reads TGTGCCAGCAGTTACACAGGGTCGGACACTGAAGCTTTCTTT.

This sequence joins TRBV9 and TRBJ2-7; 8 bases align to TRBD2. Germline CDR1 and CDR2: SGDLS and YYNGEE. The ends lost 3 bases at V and 5 bases at J; junction bases unmatched: 7. The CDR3 extends over 14 amino acids. The CDR3 reads CASSAGTSSHEQYF. DNA for the CDR3: TGTGCCAGCAGCGCCGGGACTAGTTCTCACGAGCAGTACTTC.